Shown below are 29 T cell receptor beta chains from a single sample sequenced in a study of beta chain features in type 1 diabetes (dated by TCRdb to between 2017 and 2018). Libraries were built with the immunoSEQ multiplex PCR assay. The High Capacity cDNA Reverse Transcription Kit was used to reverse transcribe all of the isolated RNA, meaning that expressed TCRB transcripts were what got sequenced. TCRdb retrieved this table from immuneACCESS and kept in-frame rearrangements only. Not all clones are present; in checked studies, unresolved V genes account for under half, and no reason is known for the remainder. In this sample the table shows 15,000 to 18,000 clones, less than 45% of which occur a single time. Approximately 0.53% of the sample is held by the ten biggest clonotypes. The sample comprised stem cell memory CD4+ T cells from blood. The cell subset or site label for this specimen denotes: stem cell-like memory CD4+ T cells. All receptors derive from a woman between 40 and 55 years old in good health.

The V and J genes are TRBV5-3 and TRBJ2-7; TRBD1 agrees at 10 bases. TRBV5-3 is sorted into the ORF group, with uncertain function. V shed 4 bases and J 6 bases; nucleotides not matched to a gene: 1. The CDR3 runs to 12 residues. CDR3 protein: CARSRTGGEQYF. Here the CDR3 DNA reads TGTGCCAGAAGCAGGACAGGGGGCGAGCAGTACTTC.

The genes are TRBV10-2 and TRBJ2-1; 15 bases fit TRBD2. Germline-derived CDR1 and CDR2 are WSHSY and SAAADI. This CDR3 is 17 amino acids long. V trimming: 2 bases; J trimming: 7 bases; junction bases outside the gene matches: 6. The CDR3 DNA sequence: TGCGCCAGCAGTGAGGGCCAGGGACTAGCGGGGGGAAATGAGCAGTTCTTC. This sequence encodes CASSEGQGLAGGNEQFF.

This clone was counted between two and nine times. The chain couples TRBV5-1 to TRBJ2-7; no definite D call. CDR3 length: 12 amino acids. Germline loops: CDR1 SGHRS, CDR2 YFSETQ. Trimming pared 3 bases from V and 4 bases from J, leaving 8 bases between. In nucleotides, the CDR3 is TGCGCCAGCAGCTCAACACAATACGAGCAGTACTTC. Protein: CASSSTQYEQYF.

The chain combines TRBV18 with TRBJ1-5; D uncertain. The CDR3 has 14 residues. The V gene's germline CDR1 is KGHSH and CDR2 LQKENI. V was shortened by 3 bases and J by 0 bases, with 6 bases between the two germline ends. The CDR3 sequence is CASSPAYSNQPQHF. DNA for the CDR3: TGTGCCAGCTCACCGGCATATAGCAATCAGCCCCAGCATTTT.

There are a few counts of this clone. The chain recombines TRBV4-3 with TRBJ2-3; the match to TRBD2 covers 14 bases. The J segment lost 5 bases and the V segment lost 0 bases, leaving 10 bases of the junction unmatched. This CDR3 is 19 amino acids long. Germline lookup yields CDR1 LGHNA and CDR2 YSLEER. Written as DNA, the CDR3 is TGCGCCAGCAGCCAAGATCTAGGACTAGCGGGGGGCCTCGGAGATACGCAGTATTTT. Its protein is CASSQDLGLAGGLGDTQYF.

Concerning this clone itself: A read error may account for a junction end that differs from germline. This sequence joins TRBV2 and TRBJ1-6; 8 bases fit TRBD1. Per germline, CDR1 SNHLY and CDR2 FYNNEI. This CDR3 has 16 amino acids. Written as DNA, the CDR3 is TGTGCCAGCAGACCGCCTCAGGGGGCGGGAAATTCACCTCTCCACTTT. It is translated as CASRPPQGAGNSPLHF.

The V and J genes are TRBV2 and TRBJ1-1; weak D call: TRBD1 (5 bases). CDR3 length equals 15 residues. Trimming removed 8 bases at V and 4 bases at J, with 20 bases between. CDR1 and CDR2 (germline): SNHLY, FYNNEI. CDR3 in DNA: TGTGCCAGCGATGATCCGGGGGGTAGGGTCACTGAAGCTTTCTTT. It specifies CASDDPGGRVTEAFF.

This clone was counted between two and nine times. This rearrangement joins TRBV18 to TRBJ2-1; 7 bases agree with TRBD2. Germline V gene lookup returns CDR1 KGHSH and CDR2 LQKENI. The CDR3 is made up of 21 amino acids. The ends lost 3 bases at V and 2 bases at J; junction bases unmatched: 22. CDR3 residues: CASSPGTEILSRGLTYNEQFF. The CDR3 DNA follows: TGTGCCAGCTCACCCGGAACAGAGATACTGTCGCGGGGGTTAACCTACAATGAGCAGTTCTTC.

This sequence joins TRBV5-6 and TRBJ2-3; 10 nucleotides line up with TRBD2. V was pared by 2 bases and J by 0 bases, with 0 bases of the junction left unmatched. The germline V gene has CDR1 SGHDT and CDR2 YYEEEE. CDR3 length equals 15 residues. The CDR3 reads CASSLLAGSTDTQYF. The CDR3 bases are TGTGCCAGCAGCTTACTAGCGGGGAGCACAGATACGCAGTATTTT.

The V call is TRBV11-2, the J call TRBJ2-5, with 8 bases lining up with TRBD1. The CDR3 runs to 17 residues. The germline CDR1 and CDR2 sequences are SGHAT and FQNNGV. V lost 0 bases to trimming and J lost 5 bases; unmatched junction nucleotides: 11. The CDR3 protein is CASSLEGRGPASETQYF. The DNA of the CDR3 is TGTGCCAGCAGCTTAGAGGGCAGGGGGCCTGCTTCGGAGACCCAGTACTTC.

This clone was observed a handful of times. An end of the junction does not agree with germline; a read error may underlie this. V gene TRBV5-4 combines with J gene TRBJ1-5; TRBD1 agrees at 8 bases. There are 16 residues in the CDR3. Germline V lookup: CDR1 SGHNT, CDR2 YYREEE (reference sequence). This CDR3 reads CASSQGRGLGNQPQHF. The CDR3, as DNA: TGCGCCAGCAGCCAAGGCAGGGGGCTGGGCAATCAGCCCCAGCATTTT.

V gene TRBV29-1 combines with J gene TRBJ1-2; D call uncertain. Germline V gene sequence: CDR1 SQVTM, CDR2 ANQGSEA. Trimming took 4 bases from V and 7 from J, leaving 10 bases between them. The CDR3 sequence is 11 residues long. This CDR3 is CSVGRSRGYTF. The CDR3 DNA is TGCAGCGTTGGGCGGTCTCGTGGCTACACCTTC.

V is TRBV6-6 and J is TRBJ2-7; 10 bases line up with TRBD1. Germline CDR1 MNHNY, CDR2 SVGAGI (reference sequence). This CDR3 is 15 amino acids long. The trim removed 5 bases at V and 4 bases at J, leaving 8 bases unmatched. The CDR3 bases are TGTGCCAGCAGTCAGCCGGGACAGGGGTCTTACGAGCAGTACTTC. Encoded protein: CASSQPGQGSYEQYF.

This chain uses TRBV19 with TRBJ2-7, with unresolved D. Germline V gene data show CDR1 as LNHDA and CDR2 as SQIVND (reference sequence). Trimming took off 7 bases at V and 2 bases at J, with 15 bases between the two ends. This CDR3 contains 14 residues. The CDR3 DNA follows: TGTGCCAGTAAAGATATCCACAGTCCCTACGAGCAGTACTTC. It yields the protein CASKDIHSPYEQYF.

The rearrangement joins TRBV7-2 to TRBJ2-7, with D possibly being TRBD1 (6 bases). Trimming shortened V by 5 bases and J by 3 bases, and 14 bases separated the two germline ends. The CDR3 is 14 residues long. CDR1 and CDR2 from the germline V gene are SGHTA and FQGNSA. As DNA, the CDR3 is TGTGCCAGCAGCCGCCCAGGGGCGGGCTACGAGCAGTACTTC. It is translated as CASSRPGAGYEQYF.

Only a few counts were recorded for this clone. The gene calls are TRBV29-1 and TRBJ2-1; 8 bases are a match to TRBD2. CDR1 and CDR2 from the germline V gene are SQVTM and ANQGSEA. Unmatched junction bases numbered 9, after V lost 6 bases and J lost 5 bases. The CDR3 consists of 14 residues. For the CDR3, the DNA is TGCAGCGTCGATACTAGCGGCATAAACAATGAGCAGTTCTTC. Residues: CSVDTSGINNEQFF.

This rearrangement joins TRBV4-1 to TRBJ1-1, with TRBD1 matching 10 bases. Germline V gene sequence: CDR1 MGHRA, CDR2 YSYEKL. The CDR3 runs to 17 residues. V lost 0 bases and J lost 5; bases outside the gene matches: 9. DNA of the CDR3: TGCGCCAGCAGCCAAGATAGGACAGGGGGATACAAGACTGAAGCTTTCTTT. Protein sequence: CASSQDRTGGYKTEAFF.

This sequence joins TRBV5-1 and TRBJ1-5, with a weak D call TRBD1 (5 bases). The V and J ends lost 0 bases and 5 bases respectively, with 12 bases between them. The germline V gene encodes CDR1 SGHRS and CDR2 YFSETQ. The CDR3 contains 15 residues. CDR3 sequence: CASSLDPRGDQPQHF. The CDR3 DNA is TGCGCCAGCAGCTTGGATCCCCGGGGGGATCAGCCCCAGCATTTT.

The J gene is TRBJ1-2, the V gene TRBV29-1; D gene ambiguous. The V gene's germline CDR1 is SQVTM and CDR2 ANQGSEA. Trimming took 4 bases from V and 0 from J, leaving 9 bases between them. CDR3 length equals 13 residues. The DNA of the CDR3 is TGCAGCGTTGCCCAGTTATCTAACTATGGCTACACCTTC. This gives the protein CSVAQLSNYGYTF.

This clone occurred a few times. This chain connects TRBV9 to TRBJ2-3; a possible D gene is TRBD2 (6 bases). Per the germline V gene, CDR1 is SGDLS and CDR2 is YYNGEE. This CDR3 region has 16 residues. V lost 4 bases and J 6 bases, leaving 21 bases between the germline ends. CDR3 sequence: CASSPGRSGPYDTQYF. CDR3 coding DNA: TGTGCCAGCAGCCCGGGGAGGTCAGGACCTTATGATACGCAGTATTTT.

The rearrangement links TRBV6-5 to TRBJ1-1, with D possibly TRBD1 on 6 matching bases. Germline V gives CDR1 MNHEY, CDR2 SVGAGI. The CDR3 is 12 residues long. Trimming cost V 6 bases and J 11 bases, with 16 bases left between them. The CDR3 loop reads CASRRPRGGAFF. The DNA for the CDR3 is TGTGCCAGCAGGAGACCCAGGGGAGGGGCTTTCTTT.

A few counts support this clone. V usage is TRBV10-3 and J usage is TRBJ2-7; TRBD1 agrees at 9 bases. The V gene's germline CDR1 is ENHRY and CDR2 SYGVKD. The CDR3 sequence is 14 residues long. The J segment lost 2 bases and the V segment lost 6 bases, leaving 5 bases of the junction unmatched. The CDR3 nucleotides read TGTGCCATCAGGGGACAGGGAAGTCCCTACGAGCAGTACTTC. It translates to CAIRGQGSPYEQYF.

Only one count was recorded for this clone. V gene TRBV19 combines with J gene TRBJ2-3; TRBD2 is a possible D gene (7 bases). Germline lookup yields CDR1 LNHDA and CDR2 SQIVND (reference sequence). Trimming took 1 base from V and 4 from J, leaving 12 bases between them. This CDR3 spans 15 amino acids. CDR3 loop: CASSIGGGAADTQYF. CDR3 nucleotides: TGTGCCAGTAGTATAGGAGGGGGGGCCGCAGATACGCAGTATTTT.

This chain's CDR3 is CASSPIEGAFHGAIGYEQYF. The CDR3 DNA follows: TGTGCCAGCAGTCCCATAGAGGGGGCATTCCACGGAGCAATCGGCTACGAGCAGTACTTC. The chain employs TRBV27 and TRBJ2-7, with 7 bases aligning to TRBD1. The CDR3 consists of 20 residues. Losses at the gene ends were 5 bases for V and 3 bases for J; bases not matched to a gene: 25. Looked up from germline, CDR1 is MNHEY and CDR2 is SMNVEV (reference sequence).

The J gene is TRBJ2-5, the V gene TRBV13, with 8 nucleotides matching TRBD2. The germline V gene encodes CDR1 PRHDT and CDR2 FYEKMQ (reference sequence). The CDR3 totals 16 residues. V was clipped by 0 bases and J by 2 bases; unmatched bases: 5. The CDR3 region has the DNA TGTGCCAGCAGCTTAGGTTTAGCGGGGCTACAAGAGACCCAGTACTTC. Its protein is CASSLGLAGLQETQYF.

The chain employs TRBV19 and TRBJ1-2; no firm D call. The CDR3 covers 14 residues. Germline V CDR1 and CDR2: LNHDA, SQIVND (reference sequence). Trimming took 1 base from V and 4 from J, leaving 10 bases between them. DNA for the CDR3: TGTGCCAGTAGTATAGTAGGAGTACCCTATGGCTACACCTTC. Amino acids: CASSIVGVPYGYTF.

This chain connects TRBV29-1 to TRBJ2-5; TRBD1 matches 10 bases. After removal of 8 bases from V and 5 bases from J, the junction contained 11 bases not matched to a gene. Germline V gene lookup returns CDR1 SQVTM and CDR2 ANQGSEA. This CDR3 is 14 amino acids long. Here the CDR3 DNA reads TGCAGCTCCCGTGCCGGGACAGGGGCGGAGACCCAGTACTTC. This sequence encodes CSSRAGTGAETQYF.

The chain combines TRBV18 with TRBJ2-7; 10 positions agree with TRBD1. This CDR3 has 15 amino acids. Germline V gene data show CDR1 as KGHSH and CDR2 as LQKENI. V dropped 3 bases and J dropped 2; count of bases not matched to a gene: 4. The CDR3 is CASSPRQGATYEQYF. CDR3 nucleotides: TGTGCCAGCTCACCCCGACAGGGGGCTACCTACGAGCAGTACTTC.

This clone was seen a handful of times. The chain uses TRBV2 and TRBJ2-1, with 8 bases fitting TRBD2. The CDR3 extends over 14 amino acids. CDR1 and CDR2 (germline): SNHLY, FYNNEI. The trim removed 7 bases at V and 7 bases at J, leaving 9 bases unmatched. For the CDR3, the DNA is TGTGCCAGCAACTATGGACTAGCATCGAATGAGCAGTTCTTC. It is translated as CASNYGLASNEQFF.